The 4 T cell receptor beta chains below all came from one sample that was sequenced in a study of breast tumors, draining lymph nodes, adjacent tissues (dated by TCRdb to the mid-2010s). The axillary draining lymph nodes of breast cancer patients were the source of the lymph node samples. To prepare the library, multiplex PCR was applied. TCRdb records Illumina HiSeq 2000 as the sequencer. TCRdb ran its own pipeline on the public reads, namely fastp trimming at Q25 and MiXCR clone calling, and kept in-frame beta chains. Under each unique CDR3 protein, matching rows form one entry showing the most common genes and DNA. The sample has some 120,000 distinct CDR3 sequences on record, 21% of them singletons. Of the sample, 2.2% is held by the ten largest clones. The specimen was axillary lymph node tissue. These receptor sequences come from a female donor with breast cancer. Some clones in this sample may be carry-over from other donors' samples.

In this sample, this clonotype turned up many times. The chain employs TRBV7-2 and TRBJ2-1; 7 bases match TRBD2. Trimming took 6 bases from V and 7 from J; bases not matched to a gene: 9. Germline V gene sequence: CDR1 SGHTA, CDR2 FQGNSA. This CDR3 is 14 amino acids long. The CDR3 DNA sequence: TGTGCCAGCAGGGGCGGGAGTGGGAAAAATGAGCAGTTCTTC. It encodes CASRGGSGKNEQFF.

This clonotype was seen repeatedly, ten times or more. The chain joins TRBV12-3 or TRBV12-4 to TRBJ2-3; the D gene is possibly TRBD2 (6 bases). Trimming removed 3 bases at V and 5 bases at J, with 15 bases between. This CDR3 has 15 amino acids. The CDR3 spells CASSFPGDGGDTQYF. CDR3 bases: TGTGCCAGCAGTTTCCCCGGGGACGGGGGAGATACGCAGTATTTT.

This clonotype was observed many times. The chain couples TRBV7-3 to TRBJ2-3; TRBD2 aligns across 16 bases. The CDR3 extends over 16 amino acids. Germline values: CDR1 SGHTA, CDR2 FQGTGA. Losses at the gene ends were 4 bases for V and 5 bases for J; bases not matched to a gene: 3. The CDR3 region has the DNA TGTGCCAGCAGCTCGGGGACTAGCGGGAGGGTAGATACGCAGTATTTT. Translating it yields CASSSGTSGRVDTQYF.

This clonotype has at least ten counts. This rearrangement joins TRBV2 to TRBJ2-7; perhaps TRBD2 as D (5 bases). The germline gives CDR1 SNHLY, CDR2 FYNNEI. Trimming left V 3 bases short and J 3 bases short, with 9 bases between. The CDR3 loop spans 13 amino acids. This CDR3 is CASSEGEVYEQYF. The CDR3 DNA reads as TGTGCCAGCAGTGAGGGAGAGGTCTACGAGCAGTACTTC.